The entry that follows covers one T cell receptor beta chain sequence. Antigen specificity is unknown. Treatment indicated: over 15 received Ad26.COV2.S at low or high dose, single or two shots; several received placebo; per-sample allocation not given. At day 63 after the first vaccine or placebo injection, samples were drawn. The vaccine antigen was prefusion-stabilized Wuhan SARS-CoV-2 spike. The data originate from a study of Ad26.COV2.S vaccination and SARS-CoV-2 variants. Study as a whole: In the COV1001 trial, the donor was in the Ad26.COV2.S arm.

Overall study results and limits: After vaccination, substantial breadth of spike-specific CD8+ and CD4+ responses was reported.

Assay: immunoSEQ multiplex PCR; the TCRdb copy retains only in-frame clones and omits some. The data show a few hundred thousand clones, roughly 90% seen once. CDR1 and CDR2 (germline): SGHAT, FQNNGV. This CDR3 region has 16 residues. Trimming took 4 bases from V and 0 from J, leaving 13 bases between them. This rearrangement joins TRBV11-2 to TRBJ1-3; D possibly corresponds to TRBD1 (5 bases). The receptor's source is a person between 18 and 60 years old who received the Ad26.COV2.S COVID-19 vaccine or a placebo. Source: peripheral blood, taken in a trial of Ad26.COV2.S vaccine versus placebo. In DNA form, the CDR3 reads TGTGCCAGCAGCTCTAAGGACAAAGCCTCTGGAAACACCATATATTTT. Its translation: CASSSKDKASGNTIYF.